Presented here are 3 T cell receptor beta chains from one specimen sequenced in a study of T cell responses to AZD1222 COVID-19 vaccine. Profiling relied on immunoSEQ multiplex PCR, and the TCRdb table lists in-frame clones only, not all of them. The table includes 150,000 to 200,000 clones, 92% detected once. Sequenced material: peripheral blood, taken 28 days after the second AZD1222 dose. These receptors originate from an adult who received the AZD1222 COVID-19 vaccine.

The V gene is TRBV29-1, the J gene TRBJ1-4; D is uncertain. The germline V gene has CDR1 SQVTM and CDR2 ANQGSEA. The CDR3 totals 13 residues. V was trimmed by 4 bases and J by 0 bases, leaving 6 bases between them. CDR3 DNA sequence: TGCAGCGTTGTCGGTACAACTAATGAAAAACTGTTTTTT. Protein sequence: CSVVGTTNEKLFF.

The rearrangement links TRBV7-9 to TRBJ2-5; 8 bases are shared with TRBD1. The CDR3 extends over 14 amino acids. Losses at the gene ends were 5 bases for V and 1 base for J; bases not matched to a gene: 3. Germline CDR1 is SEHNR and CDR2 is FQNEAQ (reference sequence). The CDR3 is CASSRDRTQETQYF. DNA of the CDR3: TGTGCCAGCAGCCGGGACAGGACCCAAGAGACCCAGTACTTC.

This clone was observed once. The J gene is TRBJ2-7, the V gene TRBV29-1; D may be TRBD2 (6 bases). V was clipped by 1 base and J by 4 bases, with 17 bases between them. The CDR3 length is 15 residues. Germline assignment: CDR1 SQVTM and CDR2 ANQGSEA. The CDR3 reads CSVEVRGIGQYEQYF. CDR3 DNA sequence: TGCAGCGTTGAAGTTCGGGGGATCGGTCAATACGAGCAGTACTTC.